The 17 T cell receptor beta chains below were found in one sample sequenced in a study of T cell changes during pregnancy in multiple sclerosis (dated by TCRdb to between 2018 and 2021). The library was obtained by the immunoSEQ multiplex PCR assay. The clones in this table, taken by TCRdb from immuneACCESS, are in-frame only. Not every clone is retained; where verified, under half of the shortfall comes from an unresolved V gene, and the cause of the rest is unknown. This sample gives 25,000 to 35,000 clones in total; about 86% of them show up just once. The ten largest account for about 0.8% of the sample. The material was CD4+ T cells from peripheral blood mononuclear cells, obtained in the first trimester of pregnancy. Source of these receptors: a female donor in good health, enrolled as a control in a pregnancy study.

The V gene is TRBV27, the J gene TRBJ1-1; 12 positions agree with TRBD1. Trimming cost V 5 bases and J 8 bases; bases outside gene matches: 6. The CDR3 spans 14 residues. CDR1 and CDR2 from the germline V gene are MNHEY and SMNVEV (reference sequence). The CDR3 reads CASSTGQGAREAFF. CDR3 sequence (DNA): TGTGCCAGCAGTACGGGACAGGGGGCTCGCGAAGCTTTCTTT.

This chain uses TRBV19 with TRBJ2-6; the match to TRBD2 covers 8 bases. Germline V gives CDR1 LNHDA, CDR2 SQIVND (reference sequence). Trimming took 4 bases from V and 1 from J; bases not matched to a gene: 6. This CDR3 has 17 residues. CDR3 region: CASSNGLAASGANVLTF. The CDR3 nucleotides are TGTGCCAGTAGTAACGGACTAGCCGCATCTGGGGCCAACGTCCTGACTTTC.

This clone was found once. The V call is TRBV4-2, the J call TRBJ2-6; D is perhaps TRBD2 (5 bases). V shed 0 bases and J shed 0 bases, with 15 bases lying between them. CDR1 and CDR2 (germline): LGHNA, YNFKEQ. The length of the CDR3 is 19 residues. This CDR3 reads CASSQDAFDGDSGANVLTF. CDR3 nucleotide sequence: TGTGCCAGCAGCCAAGATGCGTTTGACGGGGACTCTGGGGCCAACGTCCTGACTTTC.

The chain joins TRBV11-3 to TRBJ1-1; D might be TRBD1 (5 bases). Per the germline V gene, CDR1 is SGHNT and CDR2 is YENEEA. The V gene lost 1 base and the J gene lost 5 bases, with 8 bases spanning the gap. The CDR3 consists of 13 residues. The CDR3 DNA follows: TGTGCCAGCAGCTTAGGTGGGGCGACTGAAGCTTTCTTT. Amino acid sequence: CASSLGGATEAFF. Complete variable domain (other parts from reference TRBV11-3 and TRBJ1-1): EAGVVQSPRYKIIEKKQPVAFWCNPISGHNTLYWYLQNLGQGPELLIRYENEEAVDDSQLPKDRFSAERLKGVDSTLKIQPAELGDSAVYLCASSLGGATEAFFGQGTRLTVV.

V usage is TRBV7-2 and J usage is TRBJ1-5; D call uncertain. Germline lookup yields CDR1 SGHTA and CDR2 FQGNSA. This CDR3 comprises 16 residues. V lost 1 base, J lost 5 bases, and 15 bases lay in between. The CDR3 region is CASSLVGGQVHQPQHF. CDR3 coding DNA: TGTGCCAGCAGCTTAGTTGGTGGTCAGGTCCATCAGCCCCAGCATTTT.

The rearrangement links TRBV19 to TRBJ1-2, with D maybe TRBD1 (5 bases). The CDR3 loop spans 14 amino acids. The V end was cut by 3 bases, the J end by 4 bases, with 12 bases between. CDR1 and CDR2 (germline): LNHDA, SQIVND (reference sequence). The CDR3 loop reads CASSISGGAYGYTF. DNA for the CDR3: TGTGCCAGTAGTATTTCTGGAGGGGCCTATGGCTACACCTTC.

The genes are TRBV30 and TRBJ1-2; possibly TRBD1 for D (5 bases). There are 12 residues in the CDR3. The germline CDR1 and CDR2 sequences are GTSNPN and SVGIG (reference sequence). Between the trimmed V and J ends, which lost 2 bases and 8 bases, there was a span of 12 bases. The CDR3 protein is CAWSSGRVGYTF. In nucleotides, the CDR3 is TGTGCCTGGAGTTCAGGGAGGGTCGGCTACACCTTC. Full variable domain (remainder filled in from reference TRBV30 and TRBJ1-2): SQTIHQWPATLVQPVGSPLSLECTVEGTSNPNLYWYRQAAGRGLQLLFYSVGIGQISSEVPQNLSASRPQDRQFILSSKKLLLSDSGFYLCAWSSGRVGYTFGSGTRLTVV.

The CDR3 protein is CAPRGGDAFF. CDR3 nucleotide sequence: TGCGCCCCCCGGGGGGGGGACGCTTTCTTT. The V gene is TRBV4-3, the J gene TRBJ1-1, with a possible D match to TRBD1 (5 bases). The CDR3 covers 10 residues. With 11 bases removed from V and 11 bases from J, the gap between germline ends came to 15 bases. Germline V lookup: CDR1 LGHNA, CDR2 YSLEER.

The chain combines TRBV29-1 with TRBJ2-7, with D perhaps TRBD1 (8 bases). The CDR3 is made up of 13 amino acids. V was pared by 7 bases and J by 1 base, with 14 bases between. Germline V gene sequence: CDR1 SQVTM, CDR2 ANQGSEA. Here the CDR3 DNA reads TGCAGCGCGGACAGGGAGGGGTCCTACGAGCAGTACTTC. Protein sequence: CSADREGSYEQYF.

The chain carries TRBV30 and TRBJ1-5; 10 bases agree with TRBD1. This CDR3 is 15 amino acids long. The ends lost 3 bases at V and 7 bases at J; junction bases unmatched: 9. Looked up from germline, CDR1 is GTSNPN and CDR2 is SVGIG (reference sequence). In nucleotides, the CDR3 is TGTGCCTGGAGAGAACCGGGACAGGGGTGGCAGCCCCAGCATTTT. Its translation: CAWREPGQGWQPQHF.

The chain is built from TRBV7-2 and TRBJ1-2; 7 bases agree with TRBD1. The germline gives CDR1 SGHTA, CDR2 FQGNSA. CDR3 size: 13 residues. With V trimmed by 6 bases and J by 5 bases, 6 bases remained unmatched. The CDR3 DNA is TGTGCCAGCAGTCGACAGGGCATATATGGCTACACCTTC. Encoded protein: CASSRQGIYGYTF.

The table lists this clone with a count of one. The DNA of the CDR3 is TGTGCCAGCAGCCCCGGCGGGGGGGGTCCCTATGGCTACACCTTC. As protein: CASSPGGGGPYGYTF. The chain joins TRBV7-2 to TRBJ1-2; TRBD1 might be the D (5 bases). V was trimmed by 5 bases and J by 4 bases, leaving 17 bases between them. In germline, CDR1 is SGHTA, CDR2 FQGNSA. The length of the CDR3 is 15 residues.

The rearrangement uses TRBV4-2 and TRBJ1-6; maybe TRBD1 (6 bases). The V end was cut by 6 bases, the J end by 1 base, with 10 bases between. The CDR3 is 15 residues long. The germline V gene has CDR1 LGHNA and CDR2 YNFKEQ. The CDR3: CASRQGVSYNSPLHF. The CDR3 DNA sequence: TGTGCCAGCAGACAGGGAGTATCCTATAATTCACCCCTCCACTTT.

The rearrangement uses TRBV11-3 and TRBJ1-6, with 7 nucleotides matching TRBD1. Germline CDR1 and CDR2: SGHNT and YENEEA. The V and J ends lost 2 bases and 5 bases, in that order; junction bases with no gene match: 0. This CDR3 is 14 amino acids long. The CDR3 loop reads CASSLQGDNSPLHF. The CDR3, as DNA: TGTGCCAGCAGCTTACAGGGGGATAATTCACCCCTCCACTTT.

The J gene is TRBJ2-7, the V gene TRBV6-1, with no clear D. Germline-derived CDR1 and CDR2 are MNHNS and SASEGT. Trimming shortened V by 2 bases and J by 3 bases, and 8 bases separated the two germline ends. The CDR3 covers 13 residues. CDR3 sequence: CASSEIAVYEQYF. The CDR3 DNA reads TGTGCCAGCAGTGAAATCGCAGTCTACGAGCAGTACTTC.

The chain uses TRBV30 and TRBJ1-1; 7 bases align to TRBD1. Trimming cost V 1 base and J 14 bases; bases outside gene matches: 4. Germline-derived CDR1 and CDR2 are GTSNPN and SVGIG (reference sequence). This CDR3 region has 10 residues. This CDR3 is CAWSGQGKFF. Here the CDR3 DNA reads TGTGCCTGGAGTGGACAGGGAAAATTCTTT.

This chain links TRBV30 with TRBJ2-3; D perhaps matches TRBD1 (7 bases). Between the trimmed V and J ends, which lost 3 bases and 3 bases, there was a span of 13 bases. The CDR3 runs to 14 residues. CDR1 is GTSNPN and CDR2 is SVGIG in the germline V gene (reference sequence). CDR3 in amino acids: CAWRPGGRTDTQYF. CDR3 DNA: TGTGCCTGGAGGCCAGGGGGGCGGACAGATACGCAGTATTTT.